The rows below give T cell receptor beta chains drawn from one sample of a study of CD8+CD57+ T cells in acquired aplastic anemia. Via MiXCR, TCRdb re-called the reads, giving one row per CDR3 protein. In the table there are approximately 80,000 distinct CDR3 sequences, about three quarters of which are singletons. The sample was sorted CD4+, CD8+, or CD8+CD57+ T cells (not recorded which) from PBMCs. The receptors shown here come from a human donor with aplastic anemia. The CDR3 runs from the conserved cysteine through the conserved F or W. Each record gives: J gene, V gene, clone size, D gene, CDR3 protein, CDR3 DNA. A D gene is named only where the DNA matches it firmly. Clone sizes are given selectively: once, few, many, or a class where the clone is expanded.

J: TRBJ1-1; V: TRBV7-8; size: many; D: NA; CDR3: CASSLGAGNTEAFF; DNA: TGTGCCAGCAGCTTAGGGGCCGGCAACACTGAAGCTTTCTTT
J: TRBJ1-2; V: TRBV2; size: NA; D: NA; CDR3: CASSEFLRDGYTF; DNA: TGTGCCAGCAGTGAATTTCTCAGGGATGGCTACACCTTC
J: TRBJ1-2; V: TRBV6-1; size: NA; D: NA; CDR3: CAISEKELDGYTF; DNA: TGTGCCATCAGTGAGAAAGAATTGGACGGCTACACCTTC
J: TRBJ1-2; V: TRBV5-6; size: NA; D: NA; CDR3: CASSSSDGTLSYGYTF; DNA: TGTGCCAGCAGCTCGTCGGACGGAACCTTATCCTATGGCTACACCTTC
J: TRBJ2-7; V: TRBV7-9; size: NA; D: NA; CDR3: CASSLVGTQYEQYF; DNA: TGCGCCAGCAGCTTAGTGGGGACACAATACGAGCAGTACTTC
J: TRBJ2-5; V: TRBV10-3; size: few; D: NA; CDR3: CASGGTAQETQYF; DNA: TGTGCATCGGGCGGGACTGCACAAGAGACCCAGTACTTC
J: TRBJ1-6; V: TRBV7-2; size: once; D: NA; CDR3: CASSRNSPLHF; DNA: TGTGCCAGCAGCCGTAATTCACCCCTCCACTTT
J: TRBJ1-5; V: TRBV15; size: NA; D: NA; CDR3: CATSRQSNQPQHF; DNA: TGTGCCACCAGCAGACAGAGCAATCAGCCCCAGCATTTT
J: TRBJ2-7; V: TRBV19; size: NA; D: NA; CDR3: CASSISGGGRYEQYF; DNA: TGTGCCAGTAGTATCTCGGGCGGGGGCAGGTACGAGCAGTACTTC
J: TRBJ2-7; V: TRBV2; size: NA; D: TRBD1; CDR3: CASSVDRGTYEQYF; DNA: TGTGCCAGCAGTGTGGACAGGGGTACGTACGAGCAGTACTTC
J: TRBJ1-2; V: TRBV19; size: NA; D: NA; CDR3: CATRQDYGYTF; DNA: TGTGCCACCAGACAGGACTATGGCTACACCTTC
J: TRBJ1-4; V: TRBV29-1; size: NA; D: NA; CDR3: CSARRQNEKLFF; DNA: TGCAGCGCCCGCCGACAGAATGAAAAACTGTTTTTT
J: TRBJ2-7; V: TRBV4-1; size: NA; D: NA; CDR3: CASGFRVSYEQYF; DNA: TGCGCCAGCGGCTTTCGGGTCTCCTACGAGCAGTACTTC
J: TRBJ1-5; V: TRBV19; size: few; D: NA; CDR3: CASSIGSQGYQPQHF; DNA: TGTGCCAGTAGTATAGGGTCGCAGGGTTATCAGCCCCAGCATTTT
J: TRBJ2-1; V: TRBV25-1; size: NA; D: NA; CDR3: CASSVVRAVVYNEQFF; DNA: TGTGCCAGCAGTGTAGTCAGGGCAGTTGTCTACAATGAGCAGTTCTTC
J: TRBJ1-1; V: TRBV7-9; size: NA; D: NA; CDR3: CASSPTAKGPEAFF; DNA: TGTGCCAGCAGCCCCACGGCAAAAGGGCCTGAAGCTTTCTTT
J: TRBJ2-1; V: TRBV7-8; size: NA; D: NA; CDR3: CASSLDPTEQFF; DNA: TGTGCCAGCAGCTTAGACCCAACCGAGCAGTTCTTC
J: TRBJ2-5; V: TRBV15; size: NA; D: NA; CDR3: CATSRDRLAWETQYF; DNA: TGTGCCACCAGCAGAGATCGGCTGGCCTGGGAGACCCAGTACTTC
J: TRBJ2-7; V: TRBV7-2; size: NA; D: NA; CDR3: CASSRQASYEQYF; DNA: TGTGCCAGCAGCCGGCAGGCTTCCTACGAGCAGTACTTC
J: TRBJ2-5; V: TRBV2; size: few; D: NA; CDR3: CASSEEETQYF; DNA: TGTGCCAGCAGTGAAGAAGAGACCCAGTACTTC
J: TRBJ2-7; V: TRBV2; size: NA; D: NA; CDR3: CASSYRAGPTYEQYF; DNA: TGTGCCAGCAGTTACAGGGCGGGACCCACCTACGAGCAGTACTTC
J: TRBJ2-7; V: TRBV20-1; size: few; D: NA; CDR3: CSAREHTSYEQYF; DNA: TGCAGTGCTAGAGAGCACACCTCCTACGAGCAGTACTTC
J: TRBJ2-7; V: TRBV9; size: NA; D: TRBD1; CDR3: CASSEGQVAYEQYF; DNA: TGTGCCAGCAGCGAGGGACAGGTGGCCTACGAGCAGTACTTC
J: TRBJ1-4; V: TRBV2; size: NA; D: NA; CDR3: CASRLQGANEKLFF; DNA: TGTGCCAGCAGATTACAGGGAGCAAATGAAAAACTGTTTTTT
J: TRBJ1-2; V: TRBV7-9; size: NA; D: NA; CDR3: CASSGTIPGQDGYTF; DNA: TGTGCCAGCAGCGGAACAATACCCGGGCAGGATGGCTACACCTTC
J: TRBJ1-1; V: TRBV20-1; size: NA; D: NA; CDR3: CSAREAFTEAFF; DNA: TGCAGTGCTAGAGAGGCATTCACTGAAGCTTTCTTT
J: TRBJ1-1; V: TRBV5-1; size: NA; D: NA; CDR3: CASSLQGRGDEAFF; DNA: TGCGCCAGCAGCTTGCAGGGGAGGGGAGATGAAGCTTTCTTT
J: TRBJ2-7; V: TRBV7-9; size: NA; D: NA; CDR3: CASSQPISALQYF; DNA: TGTGCCAGCAGCCAACCCATCTCGGCACTCCAGTACTTC
J: TRBJ1-6; V: TRBV12-3/TRBV12-4; size: NA; D: NA; CDR3: CASSAGSFPLHF; DNA: TGTGCCAGCAGTGCGGGTAGTTTTCCCCTCCACTTT
J: TRBJ2-1; V: TRBV7-7; size: few; D: NA; CDR3: CASSLGLDSYNEQFF; DNA: TGTGCTAGCAGCTTAGGACTGGACTCCTACAATGAGCAGTTCTTC
J: TRBJ2-3; V: TRBV7-8; size: NA; D: NA; CDR3: CTSSPLVGDTQYF; DNA: TGTACCAGCAGCCCCCTGGTGGGAGATACGCAGTATTTT
J: TRBJ1-6; V: TRBV2; size: NA; D: NA; CDR3: CASSPGGLPLHF; DNA: TGTGCCAGCAGCCCGGGGGGTTTACCCCTCCACTTT
J: TRBJ1-2; V: TRBV5-1; size: NA; D: TRBD1; CDR3: CASSSWTGDDYGYTF; DNA: TGCGCCAGCAGCTCCTGGACAGGGGATGACTATGGCTACACCTTC
J: TRBJ1-1; V: TRBV28; size: once; D: NA; CDR3: CASSMSGRGTEAFF; DNA: TGTGCCAGCAGTATGTCAGGACGGGGCACTGAAGCTTTCTTT
J: TRBJ2-7; V: TRBV7-8; size: NA; D: TRBD2; CDR3: CASSLVPSGNYEQYF; DNA: TGTGCCAGCAGCTTAGTTCCTAGCGGGAATTACGAGCAGTACTTC
J: TRBJ2-7; V: TRBV15; size: once; D: NA; CDR3: CATSREQDPGEQYF; DNA: TGTGCCACCAGCAGAGAGCAGGATCCGGGCGAGCAGTACTTC
J: TRBJ2-1; V: TRBV7-8; size: NA; D: NA; CDR3: CASSRGTRADEQFF; DNA: TGTGCCAGCAGCAGGGGTACGCGAGCGGACGAGCAGTTCTTC
J: TRBJ2-1; V: TRBV20-1; size: NA; D: NA; CDR3: CSARNPGGPGLNEQFF; DNA: TGCAGTGCTAGGAACCCAGGAGGGCCTGGTCTCAATGAGCAGTTCTTC
J: TRBJ2-7; V: TRBV27; size: NA; D: NA; CDR3: CASSLSSLYEQYF; DNA: TGTGCCAGCAGTTTATCGTCCCTCTACGAGCAGTACTTC